This TCR beta chain was identified during a study of memory CD8 T cells in hepatitis C reinfection. General study points: With roughly five donors, public clonotype conclusions could not be definitive.

Time point here: late/post reinfection, 12 to 24 weeks after detection. No in vitro expansion preceded TCR sequencing of the sorted cells. This CDR3 has 16 residues. Germline loops: CDR1 SEHNR, CDR2 FQNEAQ (reference sequence). V shed 4 bases and J 1 base; nucleotides not matched to a gene: 7. About this clone itself: Its specificity is not known.

Here immunoSEQ multiplex PCR was the method, and the copy in TCRdb shows in-frame clones only, minus some. Of some 46,000 clones in the sample, approximately 92% were seen once. This chain connects TRBV7-9 to TRBJ1-3; 7 bases map to TRBD1. The sample taken for sequencing was naive CD8+ T cells sorted from blood. This receptor was taken from a man between 18 and 29 years old with hepatitis C virus infection. CDR3 in DNA: TGTGCCAGCAGCTCGCCAACAGGGGTATCTGGAAACACCATATATTTT. Translated: CASSSPTGVSGNTIYF.